This TCR beta chain is from a study of T cell repertoires in cytomegalovirus infection (dated by TCRdb to between 2018 and 2021). Concerning the study at large: Recently identified HLA-C-restricted CMV epitopes, whose presentation resists viral immunomodulation, were targeted by peptide stimulations together with well-studied HLA-B-restricted epitopes. Donor HLA type was relevant to the analysis, because carriage of CMV infection together with the matching HLA type was indicated by public TCR beta signatures. What the authors observed across the whole study: The ex vivo response was dominated by HLA-C-restricted CMV-specific TCR beta clonotypes, and the single most frequent clonotype in two of eight donors was supplied by these HLA-C-restricted clonotypes. Cumulative frequency of public TCR beta family members discriminated carriers of CMV infection plus the relevant HLA type in this cohort and an independent roughly 320-donor cohort.

This clonotype was detected only a few times. The clone's antigen remains unknown. Within one base of it there is no much larger clone, and no base qualities were kept. The reads were generated on an Illumina HiSeq 1500. TCRdb trimmed the raw reads at Q25, called clones with MiXCR and kept productive beta chains. Rows with one shared CDR3 protein collapse into an entry with the most common genes and DNA. The sample contains about 700,000 distinct CDR3 sequences, around 30% of them found a single time. The top ten clones comprise about 20% of the sample. Unmatched junction bases come to 6, with V trimmed by 6 bases and J by 4 bases. There are 14 amino acids in the CDR3, from cysteine to phenylalanine inclusive. Only CDR3 DNA is held: 42 bases, read in frame from base 1. Interpreted using the paper, the treatment or condition label stands for: in vitro stimulation with specific CMV peptide epitopes to enrich CMV-specific T cells.

This specimen consisted of cultured PBMCs, obtained from culture after CMV antigen stimulation. The source of this sequence is a human donor in good health (CMV status not recorded). Some clones in this sample may be carry-over from other donors' samples. The chain uses TRBV12-3 or TRBV12-4 and TRBJ2-7, with TRBD1 matching 10 junction bases. DNA sequence: TGTGCCAGCAGCCCGACAGGGGGCTTATACGAGCAGTACTTC. Its protein reads: CASSPTGGLYEQYF.